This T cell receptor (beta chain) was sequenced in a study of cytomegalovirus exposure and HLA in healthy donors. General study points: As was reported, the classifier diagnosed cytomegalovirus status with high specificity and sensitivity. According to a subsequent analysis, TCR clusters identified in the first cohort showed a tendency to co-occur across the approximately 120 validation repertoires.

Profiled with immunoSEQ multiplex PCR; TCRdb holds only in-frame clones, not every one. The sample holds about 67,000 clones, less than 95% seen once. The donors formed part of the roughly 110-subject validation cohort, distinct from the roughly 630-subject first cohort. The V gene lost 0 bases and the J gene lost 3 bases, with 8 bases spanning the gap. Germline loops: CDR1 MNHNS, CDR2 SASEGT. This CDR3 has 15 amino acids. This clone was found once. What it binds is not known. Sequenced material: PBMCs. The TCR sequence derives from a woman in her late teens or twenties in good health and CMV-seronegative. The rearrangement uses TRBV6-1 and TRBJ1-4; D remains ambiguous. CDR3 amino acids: CASSEASGANEKLFF. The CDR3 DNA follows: TGTGCCAGCAGTGAAGCGTCGGGTGCTAATGAAAAACTGTTTTTT.